The present entry profiles one TCR beta chain with its context. These data are taken from a study of blood T cell repertoires in COVID-19. This CDR3 is 14 amino acids long. Germline V gives CDR1 LGHNT, CDR2 FRNRAP. V dropped 0 bases and J dropped 6 bases, with 9 bases sitting between them. Produced via immunoSEQ multiplex PCR; TCRdb's table is partial and in-frame only. The sample yields over 130,000 clones, around 89% seen once. The clonotype comes from a human donor in a cohort sampled during active COVID-19. Material for sequencing was peripheral blood. V and J are TRBV12-5 and TRBJ1-5, with D possibly TRBD1 on 5 matching bases. The CDR3 nucleotides read TGTGCTAGTGGTTTGGTCCTTAGGGGTCAGCCCCAGCATTTT. It encodes CASGLVLRGQPQHF.